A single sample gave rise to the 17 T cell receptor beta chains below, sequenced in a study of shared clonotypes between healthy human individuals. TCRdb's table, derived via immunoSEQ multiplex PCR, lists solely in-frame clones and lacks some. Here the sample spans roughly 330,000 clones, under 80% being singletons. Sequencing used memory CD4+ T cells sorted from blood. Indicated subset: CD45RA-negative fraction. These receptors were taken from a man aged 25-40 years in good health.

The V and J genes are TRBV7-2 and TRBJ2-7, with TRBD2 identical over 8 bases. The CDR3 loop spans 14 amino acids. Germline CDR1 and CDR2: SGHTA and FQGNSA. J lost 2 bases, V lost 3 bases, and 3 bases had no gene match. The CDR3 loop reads CASSFPGLAYEQYF. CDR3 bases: TGTGCCAGCAGCTTCCCGGGACTAGCCTACGAGCAGTACTTC.

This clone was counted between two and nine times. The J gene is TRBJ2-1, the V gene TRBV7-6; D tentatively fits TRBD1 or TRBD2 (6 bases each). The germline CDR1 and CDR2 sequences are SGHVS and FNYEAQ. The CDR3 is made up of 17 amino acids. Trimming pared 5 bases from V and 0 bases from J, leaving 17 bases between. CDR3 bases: TGTGCCAGCAGCCGGGACATTAGCGGAAGCTCCTACAATGAGCAGTTCTTC. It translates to CASSRDISGSSYNEQFF. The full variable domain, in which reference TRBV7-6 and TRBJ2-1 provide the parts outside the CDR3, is GAGVSQSPRYKVTKRGQDVALRCDPISGHVSLYWYRQALGQGPEFLTYFNYEAQQDKSGLPNDRFSAERPEGSISTLTIQRTEQRDSAMYRCASSRDISGSSYNEQFFGPGTRLTVL.

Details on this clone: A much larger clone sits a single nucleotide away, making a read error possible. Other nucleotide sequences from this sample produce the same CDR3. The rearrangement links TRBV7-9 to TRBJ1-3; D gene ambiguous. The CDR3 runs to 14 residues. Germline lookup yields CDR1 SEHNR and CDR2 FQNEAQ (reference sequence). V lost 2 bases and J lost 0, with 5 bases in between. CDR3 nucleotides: TGTGCCAGCAGCTTACAGAGCTCTGGAAACACCATATATTTT. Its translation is CASSLQSSGNTIYF.

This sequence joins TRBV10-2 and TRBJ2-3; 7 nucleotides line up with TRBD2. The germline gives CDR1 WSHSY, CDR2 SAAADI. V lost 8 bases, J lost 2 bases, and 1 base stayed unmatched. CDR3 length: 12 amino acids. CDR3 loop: CASAGDTDTQYF. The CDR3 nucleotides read TGCGCCAGCGCGGGAGACACAGATACGCAGTATTTT.

The CDR3 bases are TGTGCCAGCTCACCGCCGGGACTAGCGGGAGTTATGGTTTACGAGCAGTACTTC. It codes for CASSPPGLAGVMVYEQYF. The chain recombines TRBV18 with TRBJ2-7; 14 bases map to TRBD2. The V gene end was trimmed by 3 bases and the J gene end by 4 bases; junction bases not matched to a gene: 11. CDR1 is KGHSH and CDR2 is LQKENI in the germline V gene. The CDR3 is 18 amino acids.

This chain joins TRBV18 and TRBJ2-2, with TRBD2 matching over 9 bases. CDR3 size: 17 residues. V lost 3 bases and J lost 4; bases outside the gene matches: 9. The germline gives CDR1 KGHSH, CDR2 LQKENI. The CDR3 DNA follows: TGTGCCAGCTCACCCAGACTAGCGGCAGTTTCCACCGGGGAGCTGTTTTTT. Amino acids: CASSPRLAAVSTGELFF. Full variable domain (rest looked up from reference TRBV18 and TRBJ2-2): NAGVMQNPRHLVRRRGQEARLRCSPMKGHSHVYWYRQLPEEGLKFMVYLQKENIIDESGMPKERFSAEFPKEGPSILRIQQVVRGDSAAYFCASSPRLAAVSTGELFFGEGSRLTVL.

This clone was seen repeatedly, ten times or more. The CDR3 coding sequence is TGCAGCGTTGGCCTAGCGGGAAGGGGTAATGAGCAGTTCTTC. This sequence encodes CSVGLAGRGNEQFF. This chain uses TRBV29-1 with TRBJ2-1; 9 bases line up with TRBD2. CDR1 SQVTM and CDR2 ANQGSEA come from the germline V gene. This CDR3 region has 14 residues. V dropped 4 bases and J dropped 7; count of bases not matched to a gene: 8.

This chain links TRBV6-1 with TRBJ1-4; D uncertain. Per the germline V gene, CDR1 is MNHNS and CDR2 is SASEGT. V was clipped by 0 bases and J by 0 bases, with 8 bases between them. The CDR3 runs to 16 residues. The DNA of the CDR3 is TGTGCCAGCAGTGAAGCAGGAATTACAACTAATGAAAAACTGTTTTTT. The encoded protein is CASSEAGITTNEKLFF.

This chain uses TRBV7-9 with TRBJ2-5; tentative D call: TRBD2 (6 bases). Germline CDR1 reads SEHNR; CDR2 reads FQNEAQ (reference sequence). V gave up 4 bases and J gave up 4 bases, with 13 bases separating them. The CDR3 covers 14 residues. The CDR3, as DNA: TGTGCCAGCAGCTCCTCAGGGAGGCCAGAGACCCAGTACTTC. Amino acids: CASSSSGRPETQYF.

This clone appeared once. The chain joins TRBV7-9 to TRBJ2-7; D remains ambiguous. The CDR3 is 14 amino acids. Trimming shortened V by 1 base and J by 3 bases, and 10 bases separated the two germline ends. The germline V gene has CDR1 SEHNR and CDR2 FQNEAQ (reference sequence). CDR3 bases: TGTGCCAGCAGCTTAGTGGGCACCCTCTACGAGCAGTACTTC. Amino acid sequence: CASSLVGTLYEQYF.

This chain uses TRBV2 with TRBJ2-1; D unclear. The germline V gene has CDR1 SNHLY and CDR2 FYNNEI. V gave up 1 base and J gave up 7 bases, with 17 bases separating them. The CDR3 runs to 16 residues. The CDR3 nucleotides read TGTGCCAGCAGTGAAGGTACAATTGCCCAGTTTAATGAGCAGTTCTTC. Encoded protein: CASSEGTIAQFNEQFF. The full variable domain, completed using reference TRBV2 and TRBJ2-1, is EPEVTQTPSHQVTQMGQEVILRCVPISNHLYFYWYRQILGQKVEFLVSFYNNEISEKSEIFDDQFSVERPDGSNFTLKIRSTKLEDSAMYFCASSEGTIAQFNEQFFGPGTRLTVL.

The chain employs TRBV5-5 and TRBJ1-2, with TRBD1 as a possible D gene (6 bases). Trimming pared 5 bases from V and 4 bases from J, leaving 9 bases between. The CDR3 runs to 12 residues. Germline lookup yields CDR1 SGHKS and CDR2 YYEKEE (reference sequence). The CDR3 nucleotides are TGTGCCAGCAGTTCGACAGGCTATGGCTACACCTTC. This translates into CASSSTGYGYTF.

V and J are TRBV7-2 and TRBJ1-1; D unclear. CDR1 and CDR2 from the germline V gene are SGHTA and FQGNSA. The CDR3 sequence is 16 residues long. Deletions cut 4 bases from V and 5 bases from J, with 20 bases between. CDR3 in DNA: TGTGCCAGCAGCTCCCGGACCCGGAACTCGGTTACTGAAGCTTTCTTT. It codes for CASSSRTRNSVTEAFF.

Here the CDR3 reads CASCLGTPGEAFF. CDR3 in DNA: TGTGCCAGCTGCCTCGGGACTCCGGGTGAAGCTTTCTTT. The chain carries TRBV18 and TRBJ1-1; tentative D call: TRBD1 (5 bases). Trimming took off 7 bases at V and 7 bases at J, with 16 bases between the two ends. From germline, CDR1 is KGHSH and CDR2 LQKENI. The CDR3 spans 13 residues.

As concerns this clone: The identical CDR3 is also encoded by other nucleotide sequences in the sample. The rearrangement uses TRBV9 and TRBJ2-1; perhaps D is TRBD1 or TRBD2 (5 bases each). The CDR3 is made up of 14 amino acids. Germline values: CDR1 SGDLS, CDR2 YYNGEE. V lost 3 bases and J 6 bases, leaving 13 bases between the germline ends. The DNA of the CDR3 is TGTGCCAGCAGCGCAGGGACCAGAGGCAATGAGCAGTTCTTC. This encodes CASSAGTRGNEQFF. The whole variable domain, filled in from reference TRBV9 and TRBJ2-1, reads DSGVTQTPKHLITATGQRVTLRCSPRSGDLSVYWYQQSLDQGLQFLIQYYNGEERAKGNILERFSAQQFPDLHSELNLSSLELGDSALYFCASSAGTRGNEQFFGPGTRLTVL.

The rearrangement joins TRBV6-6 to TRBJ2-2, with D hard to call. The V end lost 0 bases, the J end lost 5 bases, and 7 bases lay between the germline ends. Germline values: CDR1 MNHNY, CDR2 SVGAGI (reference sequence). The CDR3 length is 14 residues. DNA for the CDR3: TGTGCCAGCAGTTACTCGCGTGGTACCGGGGAGCTGTTTTTT. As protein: CASSYSRGTGELFF.

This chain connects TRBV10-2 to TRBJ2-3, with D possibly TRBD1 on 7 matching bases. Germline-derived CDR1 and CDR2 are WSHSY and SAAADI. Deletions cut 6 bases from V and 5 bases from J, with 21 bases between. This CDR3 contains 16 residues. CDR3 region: CASSRTGPLGGDTQYF. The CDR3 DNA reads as TGCGCCAGCAGCAGGACAGGCCCCCTCGGGGGAGATACGCAGTATTTT.